This T cell receptor beta chain was identified during a study of blood T cell repertoires in COVID-19 (TCRdb year 2020). For context, the study as a whole: Collaborator samples came from the United States, Italy and Spain and covered acute and convalescent phases of COVID-19. The material from the prospective study consisted of cDNA or gDNA derived from T cells, B-cell-depleted T cells, or PBMCs. The dataset comprised deeply sampled blood TCRbeta repertoires from subjects exposed to, actively infected with, or recovered from COVID-19. The repertoires were made available in a free public database intended to serve as a resource for research on the immune response to SARS-CoV-2. Samples were obtained from the ongoing ImmuneRACE study (first 160 participants) and from about 1,300 subjects provided by 6 global collaborators. The sample metadata nearly always contained a de-identified subject ID, COVID-19 status, age in years and sex. Where available, HLA class I and class II types were taken from metadata supplied by the sample provider and were not determined by assay-based typing. Overall study results and their limits: The quantity of clinical and demographic metadata differed by source and by participant and was supplied without curation.

Concerning this clone itself: The antigen this receptor binds is unknown. Base qualities are missing; no much larger clone stands one base away.

TCRbeta CDR3 regions were amplified from genomic DNA using the immunoSEQ Assay, a bias-controlled multiplex PCR. For the original study's pipeline: Nucleated cell counts per sample were estimated from amplification of reference gene primers within the assay. To quantify the absolute abundance of each unique TCRbeta CDR3 rearrangement, sequence reads were collapsed and filtered. For each sample, productive Simpson clonality was calculated by taking the square root of Simpson's diversity index across productive rearrangements. This is the immuneACCESS table as TCRdb keeps it, with only in-frame sequences that have V and J called. A part of the clones is gone; compared with another copy, unresolved V genes explain less than half, and the rest is unexplained. The V and J calls and the clone size are those of that table, but D and trimming were determined from the DNA. Across this sample there are over 200,000 clones, with 84% seen only once. 2% to 2.5% of the sample is taken by the ten largest.

A second Seattle source provided samples from volunteer blood donors who had recovered from COVID-19. Whole blood was collected in K2EDTA tubes by collaborating institutions according to the institutions' own protocols. For TCRbeta analysis, collaborators shipped samples as frozen whole blood, isolated PBMCs, or DNA extracted from either of those sample types. The CDR1 and CDR2 encoded by the germline V gene are SGHTA and FQGNSA. The CDR3 measures 19 amino acids from cysteine to phenylalanine. CDR3 DNA is the only sequence kept; it has 57 bases, read in frame from the first base. V and J are trimmed by 3 bases and 9 bases, and the gene matches miss 17 bases of the junction.

The receptor chain draws on TRBV7-2 and TRBJ2-1, with 13 middle bases fitting TRBD2. The source of this sequence is a man aged 40-49 years who had recovered from COVID-19. The sequenced sample consisted of peripheral blood. The CDR3 loop reads CASSFSTTRLAGGTLEQFF. The DNA sequence follows: TGTGCCAGCAGCTTCTCGACCACCCGACTAGCGGGGGGCACCCTTGAGCAGTTCTTC.